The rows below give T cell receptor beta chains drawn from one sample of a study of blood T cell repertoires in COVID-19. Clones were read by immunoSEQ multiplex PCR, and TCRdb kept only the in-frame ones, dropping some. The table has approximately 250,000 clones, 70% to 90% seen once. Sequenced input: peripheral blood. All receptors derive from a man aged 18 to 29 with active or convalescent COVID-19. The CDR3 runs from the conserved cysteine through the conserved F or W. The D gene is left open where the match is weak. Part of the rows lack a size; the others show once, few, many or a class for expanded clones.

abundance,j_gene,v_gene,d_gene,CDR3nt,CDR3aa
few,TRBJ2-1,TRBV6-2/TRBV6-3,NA,TGTGCCAGCAGTTACGAGCTAGCATACCCTAGAGACAATGAGCAGTTCTTC,CASSYELAYPRDNEQFF
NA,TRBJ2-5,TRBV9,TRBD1,TGTGCCAGCAGTGACGGACAGGGAGAGAAGACCCAGTACTTC,CASSDGQGEKTQYF
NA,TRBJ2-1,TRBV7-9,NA,TGTGCCAGCAGCTCCACGCACAGGGAGCAGTTCTTC,CASSSTHREQFF
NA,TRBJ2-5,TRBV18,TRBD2,TGTGCCAGCTCACCAGGGCTAGCGGGGGCGGAGACCCAGTACTTC,CASSPGLAGAETQYF
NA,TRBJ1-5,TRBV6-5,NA,TGTGCCAGCAGGCAGGGGCAGACCTCGCAGCCCCAGCATTTT,CASRQGQTSQPQHF
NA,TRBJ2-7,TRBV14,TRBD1,TGTGCCAGCAGCCACGGGGACAGGCACGAGCAGTACTTC,CASSHGDRHEQYF
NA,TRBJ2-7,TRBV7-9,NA,TGTGCCAGCAGCATCTCCTCGGGGGAGCAGTACTTC,CASSISSGEQYF
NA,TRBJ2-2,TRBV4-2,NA,TGTGCCAGCATCCGAGGGGGTCCCGGGGAGCTGTTTTTT,CASIRGGPGELFF
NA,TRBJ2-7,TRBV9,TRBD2,TGTGCCAGCAGCGTAGAGGGAGGGACCGAGCAGTACTTC,CASSVEGGTEQYF
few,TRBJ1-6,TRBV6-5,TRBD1,TGTGCCAGCAGGGACAGGGGATCACCCCTCCACTTT,CASRDRGSPLHF
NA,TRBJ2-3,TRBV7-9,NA,TGTGCCAGCAGCTTCGCAGCGTCGGACACAGATACGCAGTATTTT,CASSFAASDTDTQYF
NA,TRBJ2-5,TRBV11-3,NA,TGTGCCAGCAGCCCTGGCCTCTCGGGACTCCAAGAGACCCAGTACTTC,CASSPGLSGLQETQYF
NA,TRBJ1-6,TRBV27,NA,TGTGCCAGCAGTCCACTGGGGGGGGATTCACCCCTCCACTTT,CASSPLGGDSPLHF
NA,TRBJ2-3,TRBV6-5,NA,TGTGCCAGCAGTTACGGAGGACTCGGCACAGATACGCAGTATTTT,CASSYGGLGTDTQYF
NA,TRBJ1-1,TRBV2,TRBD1,TGTGCCAGCAGCGAGGACAGGGGGACTGAAGCTTTCTTT,CASSEDRGTEAFF
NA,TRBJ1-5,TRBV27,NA,TGTGCCAGCAGTTTAGGGAGAAATCAGCCCCAGCATTTT,CASSLGRNQPQHF
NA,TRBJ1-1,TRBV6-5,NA,TGTGCCAGCAGTCCCCGGGGAGAGGACACTGAAGCTTTCTTT,CASSPRGEDTEAFF
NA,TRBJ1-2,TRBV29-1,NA,TGCAGCGGACCCGACCGGGGTGGCTACACCTTC,CSGPDRGGYTF
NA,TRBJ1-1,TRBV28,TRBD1,TGTGCCAGCAGCGAGAGGGGGCTGGGCACTGAAGCTTTCTTT,CASSERGLGTEAFF
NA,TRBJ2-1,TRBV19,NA,TGTGCCAGTAGTATTGTTGAACGGGATGCGGATGAGCAGTTCTTC,CASSIVERDADEQFF
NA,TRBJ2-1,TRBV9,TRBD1,TGTGCCAGCAGCACCTCACAGGGGAGAAGGGTGGATGAGCAGTTCTTC,CASSTSQGRRVDEQFF
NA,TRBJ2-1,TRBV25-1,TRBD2,TGTGCCAGCAGTGACCCGACTAGCGGGGGTAATGAGCAGTTCTTC,CASSDPTSGGNEQFF
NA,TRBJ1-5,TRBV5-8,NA,TGTGCCAGCAGCGTCACGGGAGTTTATAGCAATCAGCCCCAGCATTTT,CASSVTGVYSNQPQHF
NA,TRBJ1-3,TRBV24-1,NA,TGTGCCACCAGTGCCCGCTCTGGAAACACCATATATTTT,CATSARSGNTIYF
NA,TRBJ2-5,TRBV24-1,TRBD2,TGTGCCACCAGTGGGTCCGGGACTAGCGGGGGGGAACAAGAGACCCAGTACTTC,CATSGSGTSGGEQETQYF
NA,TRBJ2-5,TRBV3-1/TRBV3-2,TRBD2,TGTGCCAGCAGCCAAGACAGGCGGGGGGGAGAGACCCAGTACTTC,CASSQDRRGGETQYF
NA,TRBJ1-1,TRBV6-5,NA,TGTGCCAGCATCTTCAACGAGAGGGCTTTCTTT,CASIFNERAFF
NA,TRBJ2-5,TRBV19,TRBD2,TGTGCCAGTAGTATCGCCGGGACTAGCGGGGAGACCCAGTACTTC,CASSIAGTSGETQYF
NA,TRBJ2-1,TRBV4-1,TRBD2,TGCGCCAGCAGCCAGATAGCGGGACCCCCTCCTCCGGAGCAGTTCTTC,CASSQIAGPPPPEQFF
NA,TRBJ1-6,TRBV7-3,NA,TGTGCCAGCAGCTTAAGGGGACAAAATTCACCCCTCCACTTT,CASSLRGQNSPLHF
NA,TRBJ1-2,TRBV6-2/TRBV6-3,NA,TGTGCCAGCAGTTACCCATACCCGGTCTACAGGGACGGCTATGGCTACACCTTC,CASSYPYPVYRDGYGYTF
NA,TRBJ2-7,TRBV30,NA,TGTGCCTGGAGTGTACTCTCCTTGTCGCGGGAGCAGTACTTC,CAWSVLSLSREQYF
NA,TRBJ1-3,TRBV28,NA,TGTGCTACGACAGAGAACTACTCTGGAAACACCATATATTTT,CATTENYSGNTIYF
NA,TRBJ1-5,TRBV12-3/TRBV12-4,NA,TGTGCCAGCAGTAAGTCGGGCAATCAGCCCCAGCATTTT,CASSKSGNQPQHF
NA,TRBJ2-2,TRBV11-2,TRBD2,TGTGCCAGCCGTGGGGGGGTCGACACCGGGGAGCTGTTTTTT,CASRGGVDTGELFF
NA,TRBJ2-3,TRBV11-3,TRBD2,TGTGCCAGCAGCTGGGGACTAGCGGGATCAGATACGCAGTATTTT,CASSWGLAGSDTQYF
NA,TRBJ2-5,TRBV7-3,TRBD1,TGTGCCAGCAGCTCCGGACAGGGGGGGACCCAGTACTTC,CASSSGQGGTQYF
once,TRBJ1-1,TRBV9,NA,TGTGCCAGCAGCGTAGATATCGGCACTGAAGCTTTCTTT,CASSVDIGTEAFF
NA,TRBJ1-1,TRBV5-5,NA,TGTGCCAGCATACTTGGTTACGCTTTCTTT,CASILGYAFF
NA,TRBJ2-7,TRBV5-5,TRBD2,TGTGCCAGCAGCCCCCTTCCGGGACTAGCGGGAGGGAGGGTCTACGAGCAGTACTTC,CASSPLPGLAGGRVYEQYF